The next 9 T cell receptor beta chains were all read from a single sample in a study of blood T cell repertoires in COVID-19. The repertoire was sequenced with immunoSEQ multiplex PCR; TCRdb's copy has only in-frame clones and lacks some. The sample contains 180,000 or so clones, around 83% of which appear only once. The sample was peripheral blood. Source of these receptors: a woman of 80 years or more in a cohort sampled during active or convalescent COVID-19.

CDR3 protein: CASSWLGGVNEKLFF. In DNA, the CDR3 is TGTGCCAGCAGTTGGTTGGGAGGGGTTAATGAAAAACTGTTTTTT. The rearrangement uses TRBV28 and TRBJ1-4, with D perhaps matching TRBD1 (5 bases). In germline, CDR1 is MDHEN, CDR2 SYDVKM. CDR3 length: 15 residues. V shed 4 bases and J shed 4 bases, with 13 bases lying between them. The variable domain in full, completed from reference TRBV28 and TRBJ1-4, reads DVKVTQSSRYLVKRTGEKVFLECVQDMDHENMFWYRQDPGLGLRLIYFSYDVKMKEKGDIPEGYSVSREKKERFSLILESASTNQTSMYLCASSWLGGVNEKLFFGSGTQLSVL.

The chain uses TRBV10-1 and TRBJ2-3; 14 nucleotides align to TRBD2. CDR1 is WNHNN and CDR2 is SYGVQD in the germline V gene (reference sequence). The CDR3 length is 17 residues. J lost 4 bases, V lost 0 bases, and 3 bases had no gene match. CDR3 sequence (DNA): TGCGCCAGCAGTGAGTCGGCGGGACTAGCGGGGGCAGATACGCAGTATTTT. Translated: CASSESAGLAGADTQYF.

The V and J genes are TRBV5-1 and TRBJ1-1; D ambiguous. The CDR3 runs 13 residues. CDR1 is SGHRS and CDR2 is YFSETQ in the germline V gene. V gave up 4 bases and J gave up 8 bases, with 15 bases separating them. CDR3 bases: TGCGCCAGCAGCCGCACCGCCCGGTTAGAAGCTTTCTTT. Its protein is CASSRTARLEAFF.

The chain joins TRBV6-5 to TRBJ1-5; a possible D gene is TRBD1 (5 bases). The V and J ends lost 6 bases and 4 bases respectively, with 7 bases between them. Looked up from germline, CDR1 is MNHEY and CDR2 is SVGAGI. The CDR3 is 12 residues long. For the CDR3, the DNA is TGTGCCAGCAGCAGGGAAAATCAGCCCCAGCATTTT. The encoded protein is CASSRENQPQHF.

V gene TRBV18 combines with J gene TRBJ2-5; possible D gene TRBD2, 5 bases. The germline V gene encodes CDR1 KGHSH and CDR2 LQKENI. This CDR3 is 14 amino acids long. V was cut by 3 bases and J by 5 bases, with 13 bases left in between. This CDR3 is CASSPRETAETQYF. The DNA for the CDR3 is TGTGCCAGCTCACCGAGGGAGACGGCGGAGACCCAGTACTTC.

The rearrangement joins TRBV5-1 to TRBJ2-3, with 7 bases aligning to TRBD1. The ends lost 3 bases at V and 0 bases at J; junction bases unmatched: 1. CDR3 length: 14 amino acids. CDR1 is SGHRS and CDR2 is YFSETQ in the germline V gene. CDR3 bases: TGCGCCAGCAGCTCGGGACAGAGCACAGATACGCAGTATTTT. Translation: CASSSGQSTDTQYF.

The rearrangement joins TRBV6-5 to TRBJ1-1; no definite D call. CDR3 length equals 14 residues. CDR1 is MNHEY and CDR2 is SVGAGI in the germline V gene. V gave up 7 bases and J gave up 1 base, with 13 bases separating them. For the CDR3, the DNA is TGTGCCAGCACCTCGGGATTTGGGAACACTGAAGCTTTCTTT. Translation gives CASTSGFGNTEAFF.

The chain joins TRBV6-4 to TRBJ2-1; TRBD2 matches at 8 bases. CDR1 and CDR2 from the germline V gene are MRHNA and SNTAGT. The trim removed 5 bases at V and 8 bases at J, leaving 8 bases unmatched. The CDR3 is 14 amino acids. CDR3 DNA: TGTGCCAGCAGTCGGGCGGGAGGTTGGGATGAGCAGTTCTTC. Residues: CASSRAGGWDEQFF.

The V call is TRBV28, the J call TRBJ1-1; the match to TRBD1 covers 9 bases. This CDR3 spans 17 amino acids. The J segment lost 1 base and the V segment lost 5 bases, leaving 11 bases of the junction unmatched. Germline V gene sequence: CDR1 MDHEN, CDR2 SYDVKM. CDR3 bases: TGTGCCAGCAGTAGAATACAGGGGGCCCCTGGGAACACTGAAGCTTTCTTT. Its protein product is CASSRIQGAPGNTEAFF.